This T cell receptor (beta chain) was recovered during a study of blood T cell repertoires in COVID-19. On the study more broadly: PBMCs, B-cell-depleted T cells, or T cells provided the cDNA or gDNA that made up the material.

The protocol was immunoSEQ multiplex PCR, while the TCRdb copy is restricted to in-frame clones and leaves out a portion. The table lists around 200,000 clones, about 85% of them singletons. The germline V gene has CDR1 GTSNPN and CDR2 SVGIG (reference sequence). Trimming shortened V by 2 bases and J by 5 bases, and 12 bases separated the two germline ends. The CDR3 runs to 13 residues. The study drew participants aged about 18 to 95 years from 20 to 30 US areas. Two negative PCRs, clearance, or symptom resolution characterized the recovered Cohort 3 donors. The sequence came from a man aged 40-49 years who had recovered from COVID-19. The rearrangement uses TRBV30 and TRBJ1-1; D call uncertain. Sequences were obtained from PBMCs or T cells enriched from blood (not recorded which). Written as DNA, the CDR3 is TGTGCCTGGAGTCGCGCGGCGAGGACTGAAGCTTTCTTT. It is translated as CAWSRAARTEAFF.